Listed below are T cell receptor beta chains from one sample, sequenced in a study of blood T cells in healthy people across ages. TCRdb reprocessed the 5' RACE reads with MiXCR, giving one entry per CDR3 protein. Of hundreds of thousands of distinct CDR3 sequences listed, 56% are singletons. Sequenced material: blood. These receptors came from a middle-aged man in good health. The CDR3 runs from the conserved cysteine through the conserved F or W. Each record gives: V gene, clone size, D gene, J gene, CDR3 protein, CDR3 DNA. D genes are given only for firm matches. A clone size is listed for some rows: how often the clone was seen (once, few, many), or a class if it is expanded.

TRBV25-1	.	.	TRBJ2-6	CASSEPGLRGANVLTF	TGTGCCAGCAGTGAACCGGGGTTACGGGGGGCCAACGTCCTGACTTTC
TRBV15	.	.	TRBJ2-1	CATSRDSHNEQFF	TGTGCCACCAGCAGAGACAGTCACAATGAGCAGTTCTTC
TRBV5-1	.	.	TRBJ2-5	CASRMWGRGNNEQYF	TGCGCCAGCAGGATGTGGGGACGGGGAAACAATGAGCAGTACTTC
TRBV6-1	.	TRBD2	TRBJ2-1	CASSEGLAGAERYNEQFF	TGTGCCAGCAGTGAGGGACTAGCGGGGGCTGAACGCTACAATGAGCAGTTCTTC
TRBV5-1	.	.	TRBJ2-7	CASSSGGGSTRNEQYF	TGCGCCAGCAGCTCGGGCGGAGGATCAACGAGGAACGAGCAGTACTTC
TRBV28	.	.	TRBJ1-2	CASRDYGYTF	TGTGCCAGCAGGGATTATGGCTACACCTTC
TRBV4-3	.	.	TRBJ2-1	CASSQVDPGSTEQFF	TGCGCCAGCAGCCAAGTCGACCCGGGGTCGACTGAGCAGTTCTTC
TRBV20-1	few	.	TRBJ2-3	CSARDPRTVSHTDTQYF	TGCAGTGCTAGAGATCCCCGGACAGTTTCCCACACAGATACGCAGTATTTT
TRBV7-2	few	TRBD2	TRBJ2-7	CASRRPSGNEQYF	TGTGCCAGCAGACGACCTAGCGGGAACGAGCAGTACTTC
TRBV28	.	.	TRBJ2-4	CASSFARAPLAKNIQYF	TGTGCCAGCAGTTTTGCCAGGGCCCCGTTAGCCAAAAACATTCAGTACTTC
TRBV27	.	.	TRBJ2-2	CASSLMGSYTGELFF	TGTGCCAGCAGTTTAATGGGCAGTTACACCGGGGAGCTGTTTTTT
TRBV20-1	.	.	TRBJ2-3	CSARGSYGGDTDTQYF	TGCAGTGCTAGAGGAAGCTACGGGGGCGACACAGATACGCAGTATTTT
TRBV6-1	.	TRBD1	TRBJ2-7	CAAGLQGEGYEQYF	TGTGCCGCCGGGCTGCAGGGGGAAGGCTACGAGCAGTACTTC
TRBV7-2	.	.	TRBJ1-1	CASSLDRYRRNTEAFF	TGTGCCAGCAGCTTAGATCGGTACAGGAGGAACACTGAAGCTTTCTTT
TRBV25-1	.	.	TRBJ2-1	CASSALGVLGEQFF	TGTGCCAGCAGTGCCCTGGGAGTGTTGGGTGAGCAGTTCTTC
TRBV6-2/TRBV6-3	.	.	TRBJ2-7	CASSYSETNVEQYF	TGTGCCAGCAGTTATTCCGAGACGAACGTAGAGCAGTACTTC
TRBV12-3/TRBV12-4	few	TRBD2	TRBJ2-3	CASSLTGGGVITDTQYF	TGTGCCAGCAGCTTGACGGGGGGAGGGGTTATCACAGATACGCAGTATTTT
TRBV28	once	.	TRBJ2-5	CASSLPNRKETQYF	TGTGCCAGCAGTTTACCCAACAGGAAAGAGACCCAGTACTTC
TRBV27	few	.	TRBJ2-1	CASGDTSDYNEQFF	TGTGCCAGCGGTGATACTTCAGATTACAATGAGCAGTTCTTC
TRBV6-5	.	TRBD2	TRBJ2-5	CASSSPSKAGVPETQYF	TGTGCCAGCAGTTCCCCCTCCAAAGCGGGAGTCCCAGAGACCCAGTACTTC
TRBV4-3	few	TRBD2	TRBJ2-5	CASSQVPQAGGQETQYF	TGCGCCAGCAGCCAAGTCCCCCAAGCGGGAGGACAAGAGACCCAGTACTTC
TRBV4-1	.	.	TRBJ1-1	CASSQDAGFPTEAFF	TGCGCCAGCAGCCAAGATGCAGGGTTCCCCACTGAAGCTTTCTTT
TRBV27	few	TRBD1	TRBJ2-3	CASTTGPTDTQYF	TGTGCCAGCACGACAGGGCCAACAGATACGCAGTATTTT
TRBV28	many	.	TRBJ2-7	CASSLTGDSYEQYF	TGTGCCAGCAGTTTAACGGGGGATTCCTACGAGCAGTACTTC
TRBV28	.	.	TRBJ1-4	CASSLLGDNEKLFF	TGTGCCAGCAGTTTATTAGGGGATAATGAAAAACTGTTTTTT
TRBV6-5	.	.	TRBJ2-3	CASSYDPGGTDTQYF	TGTGCCAGCAGTTACGACCCGGGGGGCACAGATACGCAGTATTTT
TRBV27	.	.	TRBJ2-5	CASSALHGETQYF	TGTGCCAGCAGTGCCCTTCACGGGGAGACCCAGTACTTC
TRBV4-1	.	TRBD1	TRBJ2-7	CASSQVAGDRGFYEQYF	TGCGCCAGCAGCCAAGTCGCCGGGGACAGGGGGTTCTACGAGCAGTACTTC
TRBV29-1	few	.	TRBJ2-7	CSALPVGRHEQYF	TGCAGCGCACTACCTGTGGGCAGACACGAGCAGTACTTC
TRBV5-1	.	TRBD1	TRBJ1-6	CASSPGQGAATNSPLHF	TGCGCCAGCAGCCCCGGACAGGGGGCGGCCACTAATTCACCCCTCCACTTT
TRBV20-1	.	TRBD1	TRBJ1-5	CSAAGTGAQYSNQPQHF	TGCAGTGCTGCCGGGACAGGGGCTCAATATAGCAATCAGCCCCAGCATTTT
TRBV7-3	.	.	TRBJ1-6	CASSATGNSPLHF	TGTGCCAGCAGCGCCACGGGAAATTCACCCCTCCACTTT
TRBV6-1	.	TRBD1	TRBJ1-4	CTSSGGQKEKLFF	TGTACCAGCAGTGGGGGACAGAAGGAAAAACTGTTTTTT
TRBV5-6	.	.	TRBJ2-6	CASSYDLRTDYLLSGANVLTF	TGTGCCAGCAGCTATGATCTCAGGACGGACTATCTCCTCTCTGGGGCCAACGTCCTGACTTTC
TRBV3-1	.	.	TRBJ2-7	CASSQDNTPSYEQYF	TGTGCCAGCAGCCAAGATAACACGCCCTCCTACGAGCAGTACTTC
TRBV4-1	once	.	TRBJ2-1	CASSQVLREQFF	TGCGCCAGCAGCCAAGTTTTACGGGAGCAGTTCTTC
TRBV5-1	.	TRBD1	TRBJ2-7	CASSSGDRGRSEQYF	TGCGCCAGCAGCTCGGGGGACAGGGGAAGAAGCGAGCAGTACTTC
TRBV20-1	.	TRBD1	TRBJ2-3	CSASGQGYTDTQYF	TGCAGTGCTAGCGGACAGGGATACACAGATACGCAGTATTTT
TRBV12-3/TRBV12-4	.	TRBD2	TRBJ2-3	CASIDGTSGRDTQYF	TGTGCCAGCATCGACGGGACTAGCGGAAGAGATACGCAGTATTTT
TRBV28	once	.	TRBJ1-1	CASSQPRGRNTEAFF	TGTGCCAGCAGCCAACCCAGGGGTCGAAACACTGAAGCTTTCTTT
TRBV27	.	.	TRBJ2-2	CATSNFGSPGELFF	TGTGCCACCAGTAATTTCGGGTCCCCCGGGGAGCTGTTTTTT
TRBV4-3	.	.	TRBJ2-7	CASSQDIEQYF	TGCGCCAGCAGCCAAGATATTGAGCAGTACTTC
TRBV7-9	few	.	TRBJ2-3	CASRPPGGVVGDTQYF	TGTGCCAGCAGACCTCCAGGAGGAGTGGTTGGAGATACGCAGTATTTT